This TCR beta chain was observed in a study of blood T cell repertoires in COVID-19. Study information: Italy, Spain and the United States were the sources of the convalescent and acute COVID-19 samples. T cells, B-cell-depleted T cells, or PBMCs supplied cDNA or gDNA.

For this clone: This same CDR3 is encoded by further DNA sequences in the sample.

Germline V gene lookup returns CDR1 SGHVS and CDR2 FNYEAQ. Trimming cost V 5 bases and J 5 bases; bases outside gene matches: 6. This CDR3 is 14 amino acids long. Per the original methods: Reference gene primers were amplified, and this amplification served to estimate nucleated cell counts. The method was immunoSEQ multiplex PCR; TCRdb's version includes in-frame clones alone and lacks a portion of them. That table is the source of V, J and clone size, and D and trimming were worked out from the DNA. The data show about 110,000 clones, less than 85% seen once. This sequence originates from a woman in her thirties or forties with acute or convalescent COVID-19. The sequenced sample was peripheral blood. The chain is built from TRBV7-6 and TRBJ1-2; TRBD1 aligns across 9 bases. The CDR3 DNA is TGTGCCAGCAGCCCGGGACAGGGTGGTTATGGCTACACCTTC. Translating gives CASSPGQGGYGYTF.